This T cell receptor beta chain was captured by sequencing in a study of CXCR3-negative and CXCR3-positive naive CD8 T cells. Study-level points and caveats: Researchers reported similar TRBV-TRBJ usage in naive CXCR3-negative and CXCR3-positive cells, though memory differed. Against CXCR3-negative naive cells, CXCR3-positive naive cells showed more hydrophobic TRB CDR3s. Freshly isolated PBMCs were used in most assays, given partial CXCR3 loss after freezing. Both naive subsets had comparably high diversity; memory CD8+ cells much lower.

Sorting was done in triplicate for each CD8+ T cell subset (about 280,000 cells each). UMI labels and 5' RACE were used to prepare the TRB cDNA libraries. TCRdb reprocessed the 5' RACE reads and reports one entry per CDR3 protein, with no DNA. Here the sample table reports roughly 100,000 distinct CDR3 sequences. This CDR3 contains 11 residues. CDR1 and CDR2 from the germline V gene are ENHRY and SYGVKD. Turning to this clonotype: The antigen remains undetermined.

The chain is built from TRBV10-3 and TRBJ1-2; TCRdb designates TRBD1, a call that cannot be tested without DNA. The sample was naive CXCR3+ CD8+ T cells from blood. Subset in this sample: CD45RO-CCR7+CD27+CD95- naive CD8+ T cells expressing CXCR3 (TNR3+). The receptor was isolated from a human donor in good health. Some clones in this sample may be carry-over from other donors' samples. CDR3: CATQGDYGYTF.